The rows below give T cell receptor beta chains drawn from one sample of a study of T-cell memory formation after mild COVID-19. TCRdb used MiXCR to reprocess the 5' RACE reads, holding one entry per CDR3 protein. The sample lists around 470,000 distinct CDR3 sequences, 15% to 20% seen once, with roughly 8.4% in the top ten. Sequenced sample: PBMCs or a T cell subset sorted from them (not recorded which). These receptors all stem from an adult woman who had mild COVID-19 (a few samples of this study predate the infection). Cell type and time point are not known. Both conserved end residues are part of each CDR3. D genes are given only for firm matches. Not every row has a clone size; where given, it reads once, few, many or a size class.

CDR3 DNA: TGCAGTGCTAGAGATTTTGCCCGGACAGACAATGAGCAGTTCTTC
CDR3 protein: CSARDFARTDNEQFF
clone size: -
D gene: -
V gene: TRBV20-1
J gene: TRBJ2-1
CDR3 length: 15

CDR3 DNA: TGCGCCAGCAGCCCTGAGGGGGCGCCGCAAAATTCACCCCTCCACTTT
CDR3 protein: CASSPEGAPQNSPLHF
clone size: -
D gene: TRBD1
V gene: TRBV5-1
J gene: TRBJ1-6
CDR3 length: 16

CDR3 DNA: TGTGCCAGCAGTTACTCGGGGGGCGTCGAGGATTGGTACTTC
CDR3 protein: CASSYSGGVEDWYF
clone size: -
D gene: -
V gene: TRBV6-5
J gene: TRBJ2-7
CDR3 length: 14

CDR3 DNA: TGTGCCAGCAGCTTAAACCCCGGAGTTTTAGACACCGGGGAGCTGTTTTTT
CDR3 protein: CASSLNPGVLDTGELFF
clone size: -
D gene: -
V gene: TRBV7-2
J gene: TRBJ2-2
CDR3 length: 17

CDR3 DNA: TGTGCCAGCAGCCAAGAGGACCCCCGCTTGGGCTACGAGCAGTACTTC
CDR3 protein: CASSQEDPRLGYEQYF
clone size: -
D gene: -
V gene: TRBV14
J gene: TRBJ2-7
CDR3 length: 16

CDR3 DNA: TGCAGTGCTAGGGCCGAGAACACTGAAGCTTTCTTT
CDR3 protein: CSARAENTEAFF
clone size: -
D gene: -
V gene: TRBV20-1
J gene: TRBJ1-1
CDR3 length: 12

CDR3 DNA: TGTGCCTCCCAGTGGCAGGGTGGGACTGAAGCTTTCTTT
CDR3 protein: CASQWQGGTEAFF
clone size: -
D gene: -
V gene: TRBV12-3/TRBV12-4
J gene: TRBJ1-1
CDR3 length: 13

CDR3 DNA: TGTGCCAGCAGTTACACCGGGCCGACCGACTATGGCTACACCTTC
CDR3 protein: CASSYTGPTDYGYTF
clone size: -
D gene: -
V gene: TRBV6-2/TRBV6-3
J gene: TRBJ1-2
CDR3 length: 15

CDR3 DNA: TGTGCCACCAGTGTTGGCGGGAGGACGGCCGGGGAGCTGTTTTTT
CDR3 protein: CATSVGGRTAGELFF
clone size: few
D gene: TRBD2
V gene: TRBV24-1
J gene: TRBJ2-2
CDR3 length: 15

CDR3 DNA: TGCGCCAGCAGCCAAGTGCGCGGTAGTTTGAATGAGCAGTTCTTC
CDR3 protein: CASSQVRGSLNEQFF
clone size: few
D gene: -
V gene: TRBV4-3
J gene: TRBJ2-1
CDR3 length: 15

CDR3 DNA: TGTGCCAGCTCACCAACTGGACAGGGGAAGTTCGAGCAGTACTTC
CDR3 protein: CASSPTGQGKFEQYF
clone size: -
D gene: TRBD1
V gene: TRBV18
J gene: TRBJ2-7
CDR3 length: 15

CDR3 DNA: TGTGCCAGCAGGAAACTCAGGGATAACACTGAAGCTTTCTTT
CDR3 protein: CASRKLRDNTEAFF
clone size: -
D gene: -
V gene: TRBV6-2/TRBV6-3
J gene: TRBJ1-1
CDR3 length: 14

CDR3 DNA: TGTGCCAGCAGCCGATTGGGGACAACCGCCTCCTACGAGCAGTACTTC
CDR3 protein: CASSRLGTTASYEQYF
clone size: few
D gene: -
V gene: TRBV3-1
J gene: TRBJ2-7
CDR3 length: 16

CDR3 DNA: TGCGCCAGCAGCCAAGGGACTAGCGGAAGCACAGATACGCAGTATTTT
CDR3 protein: CASSQGTSGSTDTQYF
clone size: -
D gene: TRBD2
V gene: TRBV4-3
J gene: TRBJ2-3
CDR3 length: 16

CDR3 DNA: TGTGCCACCAGCAGAGGTGGGAATGAGCAGTTCTTC
CDR3 protein: CATSRGGNEQFF
clone size: many
D gene: -
V gene: TRBV15
J gene: TRBJ2-1
CDR3 length: 12

CDR3 DNA: TGTGCCAGCAGCTTAGCGGGGCGGTATGAGCAGTTCTTC
CDR3 protein: CASSLAGRYEQFF
clone size: few
D gene: -
V gene: TRBV7-9
J gene: TRBJ2-1
CDR3 length: 13

CDR3 DNA: TGCAGTGCTAGAGAAGTCCCGGCAGAGACCCAGTACTTC
CDR3 protein: CSAREVPAETQYF
clone size: -
D gene: -
V gene: TRBV20-1
J gene: TRBJ2-5
CDR3 length: 13

CDR3 DNA: TGTGCCAGCACTAGTTTTCCCCTGCAGTTCTTC
CDR3 protein: CASTSFPLQFF
clone size: few
D gene: -
V gene: TRBV2
J gene: TRBJ2-1
CDR3 length: 11

CDR3 DNA: TGTGCCTGGAGTGTAAACAGGGGGAATGAAAAACTGTTTTTT
CDR3 protein: CAWSVNRGNEKLFF
clone size: few
D gene: TRBD1
V gene: TRBV30
J gene: TRBJ1-4
CDR3 length: 14

CDR3 DNA: TGTGCCAGCAGCTTGCTGCCGGCGAACACCGGGGAGCTGTTTTTT
CDR3 protein: CASSLLPANTGELFF
clone size: -
D gene: -
V gene: TRBV5-6
J gene: TRBJ2-2
CDR3 length: 15

CDR3 DNA: TGTGCCAGCAGCGTACTCGAAGGGTTACGCATGAACACTGAAGCTTTCTTT
CDR3 protein: CASSVLEGLRMNTEAFF
clone size: few
D gene: -
V gene: TRBV7-9
J gene: TRBJ1-1
CDR3 length: 17

CDR3 DNA: TGTGCCAGCAGCCGGACAAACATTCAGCCCCAGCATTTT
CDR3 protein: CASSRTNIQPQHF
clone size: -
D gene: -
V gene: TRBV6-1
J gene: TRBJ1-5
CDR3 length: 13

CDR3 DNA: TGCAGCGTTGAATCTTCGGGAGCCTACCAAGAGACCCAGTACTTC
CDR3 protein: CSVESSGAYQETQYF
clone size: -
D gene: -
V gene: TRBV29-1
J gene: TRBJ2-5
CDR3 length: 15